This TCR beta chain was sequenced in a study of blood T cells in healthy people across ages. Study results and limitations: The study found more naive CD4+ cells and higher diversity in long-lived than aged donors.

Next came a second PCR, run for about 6 to 12 cycles, which used a sample-barcoded 5' primer along with a J-beta primer mix. MiXCR, run by TCRdb on the 5' RACE reads, gives a single entry per CDR3 protein. The table lists about 760,000 distinct CDR3 sequences, roughly three fifths of them singletons. This clonotype was found once. Its antigen remains unidentified. CDR1 is MNHEY and CDR2 is SMNVEV in the germline V gene (reference sequence). The V gene lost 8 bases and the J gene lost 4 bases, with 21 bases spanning the gap. This CDR3 is built from 16 residues. The sample consisted of blood. The origin of this receptor is a man in his forties in good health. The chain carries TRBV27 and TRBJ1-5; tentative D call: TRBD1 (6 bases). CDR3 coding DNA: TGTGCCAGCTTATCGGGGGACACTATTTCTAATCAGCCCCAGCATTTT. It codes for CASLSGDTISNQPQHF.